This entry features one T cell receptor (beta chain) sequence. Its antigen is currently unknown. The germline V gene has CDR1 KGHSH and CDR2 LQKENI. This CDR3 region has 13 residues. V lost 6 bases and J lost 3, with 12 bases in between. The data derive from a study of cytomegalovirus exposure and HLA in healthy donors. Study-level results: It was 150 to 200 TCR beta chains that were listed as cytomegalovirus-associated. Among the most significant clusters, several appeared linked to common viral pathogens in a later analysis.

The PCR ran on 60 Vbeta and 13 Jbeta primers. Clones were read by immunoSEQ multiplex PCR, and TCRdb kept only the in-frame ones, dropping some. The sample lists over 150,000 clones, 80% occurring once. The sequenced sample was PBMCs. The gene calls are TRBV18 and TRBJ2-7; TRBD2 might be the D (5 bases). This receptor was identified in a man between 25 and 39 years old in good health and CMV-seropositive. CDR3 sequence: CASSKVSGYEQYF. The CDR3 coding sequence is TGTGCCAGCTCCAAAGTAAGCGGCTACGAGCAGTACTTC.